This T cell receptor beta chain comes out of a study of siplizumab effects on memory and regulatory T cells. Whole-study results and caveats: Naive T cells appeared more diverse than memory cells and seemed to be major alloresponse contributors. Unstimulated subset assignment was obtained for only a minor fraction of alloreactive clones.

The CDR3 sequence is 12 residues long. The germline V gene encodes CDR1 MNHEY and CDR2 SVGAGI. The trim removed 7 bases at V and 3 bases at J, leaving 1 base unmatched. Assay: immunoSEQ multiplex PCR; the TCRdb copy retains only in-frame clones and omits some. The sample consists of 80,000 to 130,000 clones, roughly 94% of them appearing once. Details on this clone: Its antigen is unknown.

The sequenced sample was Tregs sorted from blood. This TCR was sampled from a human donor in good health. This chain joins TRBV6-5 and TRBJ2-7, with 9 bases lining up with TRBD1. Written as DNA, the CDR3 is TGTGCCAGCATGGGACAGGGCTACGAGCAGTACTTC. It specifies CASMGQGYEQYF.